This T cell receptor (beta chain) was observed in a study of regulatory T cells in long-lasting Graves disease. About this clonotype itself: The antigen remains unidentified.

Library construction for TCR beta used iRepertoire HTBI primers and Arm-PCR of CDR3 regions. MiXCR was run by TCRdb on the multiplex PCR reads, yielding one entry per CDR3 protein. The table shows about 430,000 distinct CDR3 sequences, with 14% to 15% occurring only once. Study conclusions and caveats: Those with persistent Graves' had less TCR diversity than newly diagnosed patients.

The CDR3 extends over 14 amino acids. CDR1 is SGHTA and CDR2 is FQGTGA in the germline V gene. V dropped 6 bases and J dropped 3 bases, with 15 bases sitting between them. Time point: newly diagnosed GD, antithyroid drugs for less than 3 months. The authors made the TCR library using RNA they extracted from PBMCs. Graves' disease diagnosis used American Thyroid Association guidelines. The same specimen was also included in a second study, on T cells in Graves' hyperthyroidism and ophthalmopathy. That work adds: Subjects aged 18 to 65 presented with newly diagnosed hyperthyroidism of less than 2 months' duration.

This TCR was recovered from a woman in her 40s with Graves disease. The chain combines TRBV7-3 with TRBJ2-7; no definite D call. The input for sequencing was peripheral blood mononuclear cells (PBMCs), taken at new diagnosis, from a patient treated with antithyroid drugs. The CDR3 reads CASRAPGRSYEQYF. The CDR3 DNA reads TGTGCCAGCAGGGCCCCCGGGCGGAGCTACGAGCAGTACTTC.